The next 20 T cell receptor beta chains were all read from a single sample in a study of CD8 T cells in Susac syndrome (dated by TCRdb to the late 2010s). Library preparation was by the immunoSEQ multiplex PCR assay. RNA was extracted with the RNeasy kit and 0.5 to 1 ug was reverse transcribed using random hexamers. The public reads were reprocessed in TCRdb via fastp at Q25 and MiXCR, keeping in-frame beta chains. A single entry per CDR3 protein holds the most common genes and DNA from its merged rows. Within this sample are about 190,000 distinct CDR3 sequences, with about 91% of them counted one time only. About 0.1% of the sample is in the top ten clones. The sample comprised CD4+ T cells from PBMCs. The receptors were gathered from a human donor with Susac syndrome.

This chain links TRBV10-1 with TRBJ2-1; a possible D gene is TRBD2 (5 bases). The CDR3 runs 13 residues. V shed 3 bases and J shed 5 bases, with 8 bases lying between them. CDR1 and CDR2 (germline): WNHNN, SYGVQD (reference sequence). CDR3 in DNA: TGCGCCAGCAGTGAACTAGATGACAATGAGCAGTTCTTC. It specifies CASSELDDNEQFF.

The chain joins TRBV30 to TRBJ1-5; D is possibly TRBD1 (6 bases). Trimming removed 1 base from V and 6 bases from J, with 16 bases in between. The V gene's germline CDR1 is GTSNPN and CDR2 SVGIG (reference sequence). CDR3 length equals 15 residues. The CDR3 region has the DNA TGTGCCTGGAGTGGCCGGGGGCGTTTTGGTCAGCCCCAGCATTTT. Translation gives CAWSGRGRFGQPQHF. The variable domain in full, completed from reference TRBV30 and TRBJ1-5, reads SQTIHQWPATLVQPVGSPLSLECTVEGTSNPNLYWYRQAAGRGLQLLFYSVGIGQISSEVPQNLSASRPQDRQFILSSKKLLLSDSGFYLCAWSGRGRFGQPQHFGDGTRLSIL.

CDR3 in amino acids: CASSLDVTPSIYEQYF. CDR3 coding DNA: TGCGCCAGCAGCTTGGATGTGACTCCCTCGATCTACGAGCAGTACTTC. The V gene is TRBV5-1, the J gene TRBJ2-7; D not certain. Germline V gene lookup returns CDR1 SGHRS and CDR2 YFSETQ. The CDR3 has 16 amino acids. V shed 0 bases and J shed 3 bases, with 16 bases lying between them.

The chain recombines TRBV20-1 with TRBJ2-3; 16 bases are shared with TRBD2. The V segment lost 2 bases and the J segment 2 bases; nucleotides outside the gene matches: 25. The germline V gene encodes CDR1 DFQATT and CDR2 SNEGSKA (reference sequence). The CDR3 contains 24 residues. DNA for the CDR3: TGCAGTGCTAGACCTCGCCGTATTTACTCGGGACTAGCGGGAGGGCCAGGACACACAGATACGCAGTATTTT. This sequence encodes CSARPRRIYSGLAGGPGHTDTQYF.

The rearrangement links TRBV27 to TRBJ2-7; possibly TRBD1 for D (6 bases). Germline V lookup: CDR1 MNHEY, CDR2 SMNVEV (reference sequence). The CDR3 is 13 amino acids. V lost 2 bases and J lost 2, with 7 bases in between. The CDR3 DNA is TGTGCCAGCAGTTTAGAGGGGGCCTACGAGCAGTACTTC. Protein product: CASSLEGAYEQYF.

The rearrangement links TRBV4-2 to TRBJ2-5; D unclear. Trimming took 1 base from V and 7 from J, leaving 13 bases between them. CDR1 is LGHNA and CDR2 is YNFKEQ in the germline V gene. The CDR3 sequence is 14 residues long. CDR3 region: CASSQGAIEGTQYF. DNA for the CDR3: TGTGCCAGCAGCCAAGGAGCGATCGAAGGGACCCAGTACTTC.

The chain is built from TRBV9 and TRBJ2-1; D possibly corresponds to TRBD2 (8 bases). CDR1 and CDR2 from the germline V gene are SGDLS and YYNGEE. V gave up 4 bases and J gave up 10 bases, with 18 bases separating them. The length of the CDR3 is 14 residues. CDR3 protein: CASSPRGTRPEQFF. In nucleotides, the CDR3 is TGTGCCAGCAGCCCCAGGGGGACTAGGCCAGAGCAGTTCTTC.

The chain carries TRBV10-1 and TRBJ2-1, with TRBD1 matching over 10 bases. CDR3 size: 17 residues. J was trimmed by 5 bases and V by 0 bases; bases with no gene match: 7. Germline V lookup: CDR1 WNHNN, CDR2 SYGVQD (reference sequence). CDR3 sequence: CASSESTLTGGNNEQFF. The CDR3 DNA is TGCGCCAGCAGTGAGTCGACCCTGACAGGGGGCAACAATGAGCAGTTCTTC.

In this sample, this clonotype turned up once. The CDR3 nucleotides are TGTGCCAGCAGAACAACGGGACAGAACTACACCTTC. The encoded protein is CASRTTGQNYTF. The chain carries TRBV2 and TRBJ1-2; 7 bases line up with TRBD1. This CDR3 has 12 amino acids. The V gene end was trimmed by 6 bases and the J gene end by 10 bases; junction bases not matched to a gene: 8. Germline lookup yields CDR1 SNHLY and CDR2 FYNNEI.

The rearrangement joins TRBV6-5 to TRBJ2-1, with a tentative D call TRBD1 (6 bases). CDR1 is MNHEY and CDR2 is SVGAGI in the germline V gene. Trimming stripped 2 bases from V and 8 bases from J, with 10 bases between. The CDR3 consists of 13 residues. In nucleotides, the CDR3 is TGTGCCAGCAGTTACCCAGGGGTGGATGAGCAGTTCTTC. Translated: CASSYPGVDEQFF.

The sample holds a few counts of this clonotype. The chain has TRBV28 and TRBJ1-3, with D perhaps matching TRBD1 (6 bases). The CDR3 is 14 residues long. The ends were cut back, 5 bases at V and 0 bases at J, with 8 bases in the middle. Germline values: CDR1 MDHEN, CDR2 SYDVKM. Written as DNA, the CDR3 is TGTGCCAGCAGTCAGGGGAGCTCTGGAAACACCATATATTTT. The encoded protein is CASSQGSSGNTIYF. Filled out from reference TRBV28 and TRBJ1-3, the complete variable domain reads DVKVTQSSRYLVKRTGEKVFLECVQDMDHENMFWYRQDPGLGLRLIYFSYDVKMKEKGDIPEGYSVSREKKERFSLILESASTNQTSMYLCASSQGSSGNTIYFGEGSWLTVV.

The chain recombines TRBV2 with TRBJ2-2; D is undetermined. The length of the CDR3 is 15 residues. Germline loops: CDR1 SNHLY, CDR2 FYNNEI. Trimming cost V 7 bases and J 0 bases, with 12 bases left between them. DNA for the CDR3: TGTGCCAGCATACATAAGAACGCGAACACCGGGGAGCTGTTTTTT. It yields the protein CASIHKNANTGELFF.

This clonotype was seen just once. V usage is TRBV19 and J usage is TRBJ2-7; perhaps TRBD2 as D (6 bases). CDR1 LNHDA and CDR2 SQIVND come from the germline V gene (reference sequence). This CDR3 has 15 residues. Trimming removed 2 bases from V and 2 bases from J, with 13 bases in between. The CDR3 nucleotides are TGTGCCAGTAGTATAACTCCCGGGGGTCCCTACGAGCAGTACTTC. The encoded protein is CASSITPGGPYEQYF.

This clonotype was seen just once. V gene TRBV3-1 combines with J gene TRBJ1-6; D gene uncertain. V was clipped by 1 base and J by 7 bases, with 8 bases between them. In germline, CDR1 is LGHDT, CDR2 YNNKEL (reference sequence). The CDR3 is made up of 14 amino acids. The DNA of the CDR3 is TGTGCCAGCAGCCAAGTTTCGGTGAATTCACCCCTCCACTTT. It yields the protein CASSQVSVNSPLHF.

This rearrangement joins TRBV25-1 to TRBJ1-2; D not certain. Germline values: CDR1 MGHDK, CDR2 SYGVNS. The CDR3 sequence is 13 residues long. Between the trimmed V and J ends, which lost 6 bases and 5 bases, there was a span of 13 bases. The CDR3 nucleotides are TGTGCCAGCAGCCCCTGGGGAGGGTATGGCTACACCTTC. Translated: CASSPWGGYGYTF.

CDR3 sequence reads: CASTPQGSYEQYF. The CDR3 DNA reads TGCGCCAGCACCCCACAGGGAAGTTACGAGCAGTACTTC. The chain combines TRBV5-1 with TRBJ2-7, with D perhaps TRBD1 (6 bases). Germline V gene sequence: CDR1 SGHRS, CDR2 YFSETQ. There are 13 residues in the CDR3. The ends were cut back, 6 bases at V and 4 bases at J, with 14 bases in the middle.

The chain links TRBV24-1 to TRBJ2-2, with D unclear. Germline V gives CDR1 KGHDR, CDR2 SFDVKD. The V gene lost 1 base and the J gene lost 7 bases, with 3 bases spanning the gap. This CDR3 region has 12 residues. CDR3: CATSDFVGELFF. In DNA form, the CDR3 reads TGTGCCACCAGTGATTTTGTCGGGGAGCTGTTTTTT.

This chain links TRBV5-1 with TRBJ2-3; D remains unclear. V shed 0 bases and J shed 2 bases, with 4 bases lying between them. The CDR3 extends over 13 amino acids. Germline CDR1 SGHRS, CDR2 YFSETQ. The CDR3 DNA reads TGCGCCAGCAGCTTGGCCCACACAGATACGCAGTATTTT. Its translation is CASSLAHTDTQYF.

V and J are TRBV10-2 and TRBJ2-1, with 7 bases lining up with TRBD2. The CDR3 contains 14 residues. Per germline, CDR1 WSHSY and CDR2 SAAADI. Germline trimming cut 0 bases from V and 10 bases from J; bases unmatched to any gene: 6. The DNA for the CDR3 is TGCGCCAGCAGTGAGTCGACTTTCGGGGGGGAGCAGTTCTTC. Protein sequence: CASSESTFGGEQFF.

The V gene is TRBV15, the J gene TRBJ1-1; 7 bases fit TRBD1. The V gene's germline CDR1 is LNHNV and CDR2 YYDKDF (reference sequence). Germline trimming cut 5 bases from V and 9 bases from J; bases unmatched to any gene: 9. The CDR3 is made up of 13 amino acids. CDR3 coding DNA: TGTGCCACCAGCGAAGGGACAGAGACCAAAGCTTTCTTT. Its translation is CATSEGTETKAFF.